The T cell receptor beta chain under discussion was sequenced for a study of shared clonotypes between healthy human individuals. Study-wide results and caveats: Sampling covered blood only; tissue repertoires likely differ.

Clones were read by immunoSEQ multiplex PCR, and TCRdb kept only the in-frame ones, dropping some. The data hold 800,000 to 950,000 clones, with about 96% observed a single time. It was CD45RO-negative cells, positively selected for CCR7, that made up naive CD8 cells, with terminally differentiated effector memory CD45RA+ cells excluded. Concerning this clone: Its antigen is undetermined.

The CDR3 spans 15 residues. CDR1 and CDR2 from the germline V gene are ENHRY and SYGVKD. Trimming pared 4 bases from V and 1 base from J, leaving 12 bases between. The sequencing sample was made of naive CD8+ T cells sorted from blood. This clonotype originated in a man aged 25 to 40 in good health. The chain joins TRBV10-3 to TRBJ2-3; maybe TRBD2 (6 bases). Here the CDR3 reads CAISGLIAGTDTQYF. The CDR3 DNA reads TGTGCCATCAGTGGCCTTATAGCGGGCACAGATACGCAGTATTTT.